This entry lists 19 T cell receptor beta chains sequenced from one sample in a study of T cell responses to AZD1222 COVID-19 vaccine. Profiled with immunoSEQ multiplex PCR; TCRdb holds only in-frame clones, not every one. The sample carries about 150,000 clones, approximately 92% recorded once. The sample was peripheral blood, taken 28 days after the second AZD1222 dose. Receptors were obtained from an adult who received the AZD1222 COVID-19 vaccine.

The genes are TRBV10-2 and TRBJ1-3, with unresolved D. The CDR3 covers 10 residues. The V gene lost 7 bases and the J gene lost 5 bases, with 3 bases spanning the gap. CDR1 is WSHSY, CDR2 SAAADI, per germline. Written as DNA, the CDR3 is TGCGCCAGCATGCGAAACACCATATATTTT. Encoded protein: CASMRNTIYF.

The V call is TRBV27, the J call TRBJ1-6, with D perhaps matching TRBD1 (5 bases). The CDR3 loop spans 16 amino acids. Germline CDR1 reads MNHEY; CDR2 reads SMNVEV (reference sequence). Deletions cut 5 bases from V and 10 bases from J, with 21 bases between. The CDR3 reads CASSKQYRRESSPLHF. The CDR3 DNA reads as TGTGCCAGCAGTAAACAATACAGGAGAGAGAGCTCACCCCTCCACTTT.

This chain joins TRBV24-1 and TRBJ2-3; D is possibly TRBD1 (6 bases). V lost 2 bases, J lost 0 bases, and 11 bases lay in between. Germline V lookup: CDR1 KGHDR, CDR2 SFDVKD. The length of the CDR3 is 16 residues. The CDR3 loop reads CATSDSKTGSTDTQYF. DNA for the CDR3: TGTGCCACCAGTGATTCAAAGACAGGTAGCACAGATACGCAGTATTTT.

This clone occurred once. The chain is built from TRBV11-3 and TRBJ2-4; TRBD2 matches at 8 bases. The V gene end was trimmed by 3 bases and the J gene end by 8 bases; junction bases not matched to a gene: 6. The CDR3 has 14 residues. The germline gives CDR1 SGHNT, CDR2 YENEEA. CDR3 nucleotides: TGTGCCAGCAGCTTTGAGCGGGAGTTGGACATTCAGTACTTC. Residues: CASSFERELDIQYF.

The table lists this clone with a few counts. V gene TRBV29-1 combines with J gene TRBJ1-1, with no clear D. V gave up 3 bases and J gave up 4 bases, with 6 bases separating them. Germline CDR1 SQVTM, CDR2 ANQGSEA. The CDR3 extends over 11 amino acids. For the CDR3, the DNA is TGCAGCGTTGAGGAGAGCACTGAAGCTTTCTTT. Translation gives CSVEESTEAFF.

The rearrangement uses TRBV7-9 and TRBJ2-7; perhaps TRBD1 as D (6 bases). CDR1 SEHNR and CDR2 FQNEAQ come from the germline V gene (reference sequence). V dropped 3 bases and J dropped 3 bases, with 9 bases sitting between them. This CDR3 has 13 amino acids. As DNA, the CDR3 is TGTGCCAGCAGCTTGAGACAGGACTACGAGCAGTACTTC. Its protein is CASSLRQDYEQYF.

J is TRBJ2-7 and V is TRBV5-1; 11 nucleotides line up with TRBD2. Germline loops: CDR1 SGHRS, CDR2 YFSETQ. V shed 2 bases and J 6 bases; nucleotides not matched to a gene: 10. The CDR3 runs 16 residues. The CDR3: CASSFGSGRALTEQYF. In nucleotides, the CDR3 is TGCGCCAGCAGCTTTGGTAGCGGGAGGGCCCTCACCGAGCAGTACTTC.

CDR3 loop: CASSVEAVGGSYGYTF. CDR3 bases: TGTGCCAGCAGCGTAGAAGCTGTCGGGGGGAGCTATGGCTACACCTTC. V is TRBV9 and J is TRBJ1-2, with D perhaps matching TRBD1 (5 bases). Germline CDR1 SGDLS, CDR2 YYNGEE. V lost 0 bases and J lost 4, with 16 bases in between. The CDR3 spans 16 residues.

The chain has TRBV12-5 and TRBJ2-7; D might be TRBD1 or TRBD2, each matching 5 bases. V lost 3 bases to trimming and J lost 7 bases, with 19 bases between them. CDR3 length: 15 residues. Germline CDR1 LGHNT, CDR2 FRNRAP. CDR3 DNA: TGTGCTAGTGGTTTTCTGGAGGCAGGGAGACGAGAGCAGTACTTC. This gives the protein CASGFLEAGRREQYF.

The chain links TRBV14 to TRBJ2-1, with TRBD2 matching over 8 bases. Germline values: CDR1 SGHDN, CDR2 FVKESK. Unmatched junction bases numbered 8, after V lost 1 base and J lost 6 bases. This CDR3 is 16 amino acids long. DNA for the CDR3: TGTGCCAGCAGCCAAGTTGGCGGGGGGACTATCAATGAGCAGTTCTTC. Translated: CASSQVGGGTINEQFF.

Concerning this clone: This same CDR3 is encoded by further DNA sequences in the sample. The CDR3 DNA follows: TGCGCCAGCAGCCTGGGGGGAGATAATTCACCCCTCCACTTT. Its translation: CASSLGGDNSPLHF. The V gene is TRBV5-1, the J gene TRBJ1-6; D is perhaps TRBD1 (5 bases). V was clipped by 4 bases and J by 5 bases, with 10 bases between them. CDR1 is SGHRS and CDR2 is YFSETQ in the germline V gene. CDR3 length: 14 amino acids.

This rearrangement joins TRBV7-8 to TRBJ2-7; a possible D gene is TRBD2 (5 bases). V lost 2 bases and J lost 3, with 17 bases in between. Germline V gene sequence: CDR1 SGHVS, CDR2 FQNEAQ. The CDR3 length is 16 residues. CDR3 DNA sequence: TGTGCCAGCAGCTTATTTGGCTCCGGGATTAACTACGAGCAGTACTTC. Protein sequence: CASSLFGSGINYEQYF.

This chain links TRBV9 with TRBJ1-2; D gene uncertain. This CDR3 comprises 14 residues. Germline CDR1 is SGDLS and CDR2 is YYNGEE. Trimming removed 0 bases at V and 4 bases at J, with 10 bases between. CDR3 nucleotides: TGTGCCAGCAGCGTAGACGAGGGTACCTATGGCTACACCTTC. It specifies CASSVDEGTYGYTF. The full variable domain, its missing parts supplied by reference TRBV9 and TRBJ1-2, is DSGVTQTPKHLITATGQRVTLRCSPRSGDLSVYWYQQSLDQGLQFLIQYYNGEERAKGNILERFSAQQFPDLHSELNLSSLELGDSALYFCASSVDEGTYGYTFGSGTRLTVV.

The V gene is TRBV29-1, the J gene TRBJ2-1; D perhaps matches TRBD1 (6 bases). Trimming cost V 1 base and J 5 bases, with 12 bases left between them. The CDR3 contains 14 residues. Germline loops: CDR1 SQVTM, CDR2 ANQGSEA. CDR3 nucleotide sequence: TGCAGCGTTGAAGTTGGGGCAGGGGACAATGAGCAGTTCTTC. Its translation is CSVEVGAGDNEQFF.

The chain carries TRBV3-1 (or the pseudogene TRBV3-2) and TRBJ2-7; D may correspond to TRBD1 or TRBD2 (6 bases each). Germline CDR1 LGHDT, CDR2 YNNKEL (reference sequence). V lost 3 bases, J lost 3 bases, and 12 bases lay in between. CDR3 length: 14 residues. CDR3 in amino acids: CASSQAGQFYEQYF. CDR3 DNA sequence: TGTGCCAGCAGCCAGGCGGGACAATTCTACGAGCAGTACTTC.

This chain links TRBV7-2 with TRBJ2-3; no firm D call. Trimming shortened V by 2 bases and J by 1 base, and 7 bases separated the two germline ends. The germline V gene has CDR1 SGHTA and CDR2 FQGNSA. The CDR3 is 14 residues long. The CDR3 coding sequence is TGTGCCAGCAGCTTATTCATAGGCACAGATACGCAGTATTTT. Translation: CASSLFIGTDTQYF.

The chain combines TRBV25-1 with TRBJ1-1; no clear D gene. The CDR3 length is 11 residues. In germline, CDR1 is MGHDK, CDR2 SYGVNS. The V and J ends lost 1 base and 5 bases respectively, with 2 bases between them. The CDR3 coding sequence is TGTGCCAGCAGTGAATCTACTGAAGCTTTCTTT. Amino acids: CASSESTEAFF.

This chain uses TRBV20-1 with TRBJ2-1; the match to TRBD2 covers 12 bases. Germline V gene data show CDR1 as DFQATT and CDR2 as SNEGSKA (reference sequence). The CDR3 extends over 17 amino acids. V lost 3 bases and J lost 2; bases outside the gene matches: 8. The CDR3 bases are TGCAGTGCTAGTCCCACTGGACTAGCGGGGACCTACAATGAGCAGTTCTTC. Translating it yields CSASPTGLAGTYNEQFF.

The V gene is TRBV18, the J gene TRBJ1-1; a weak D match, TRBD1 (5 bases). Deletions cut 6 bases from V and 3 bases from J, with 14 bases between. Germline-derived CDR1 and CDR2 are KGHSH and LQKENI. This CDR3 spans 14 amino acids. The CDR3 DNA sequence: TGTGCCAGCTCTAGGGGTGACGGGGACACTGAAGCTTTCTTT. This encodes CASSRGDGDTEAFF.